The T cell receptor (beta chain) under discussion was sequenced for a study of OX40 agonist ivuxolimab in advanced cancers. Turning to the study itself: Intravenous ivuxolimab at 0.01 to 10 mg/kg was given to patients every 2 weeks. The group had a mean age of 60 years, ranged from about 23 to 79, and was 82.7% male. The study reported partial responses in three patients: one hepatocellular carcinoma, two cutaneous melanoma. Study-wide results and caveats: Fewer expanded clones were found on average in CD4+ than in CD8+ T cells.

Method: immunoSEQ multiplex PCR; TCRdb's copy keeps in-frame clones and lacks some. The sample has 65,000 to 85,000 clones, 85% to 90% seen once. This clone was seen a few times. Its antigen is unknown. Germline CDR1 and CDR2: SGHTA and FQGNSA. With 6 bases clipped from V and 9 bases from J, the junction kept 6 bases outside the gene matches. There are 14 residues in the CDR3. The receptor was derived from an adult with an advanced solid tumor such as melanoma, head and neck, liver or kidney cancer. The rearrangement links TRBV7-2 to TRBJ1-6; 9 bases line up with TRBD1. The specimen comprised CD4+ or CD8+ T cells sorted from blood, sampled in a trial of the OX40 agonist ivuxolimab. The CDR3 DNA reads TGTGCCAGCAGGTTACAGGGGGCGAGTTCACCCCTCCACTTT. It is translated as CASRLQGASSPLHF.